This entry features one TCR beta chain sequence. Its antigen is not identified. Sequencing used immunoSEQ multiplex PCR; TCRdb keeps in-frame clones, though not all of them. The table records about 70,000 clones, 80% of them present only once. This entry is derived from a study of T cell clones after liver transplantation. Findings and caveats of the study: Post-transplant time points were not standardized, so conclusions are preliminary.

V lost 3 bases and J lost 1; bases outside the gene matches: 10. There are 17 residues in the CDR3. Germline CDR1 reads SGHVS; CDR2 reads FQNEAQ. This TCR was sampled from a human patient who received a liver transplant. These T cells may partly come from the graft donor. This sequence joins TRBV7-8 and TRBJ1-1; 8 positions match TRBD1. Sequences were derived from CD4+ T cells from blood, sampled 12 months after liver transplant. The CDR3: CASSFATGVIGNTEAFF. In DNA form, the CDR3 reads TGTGCCAGCAGCTTCGCGACAGGGGTAATAGGGAACACTGAAGCTTTCTTT.